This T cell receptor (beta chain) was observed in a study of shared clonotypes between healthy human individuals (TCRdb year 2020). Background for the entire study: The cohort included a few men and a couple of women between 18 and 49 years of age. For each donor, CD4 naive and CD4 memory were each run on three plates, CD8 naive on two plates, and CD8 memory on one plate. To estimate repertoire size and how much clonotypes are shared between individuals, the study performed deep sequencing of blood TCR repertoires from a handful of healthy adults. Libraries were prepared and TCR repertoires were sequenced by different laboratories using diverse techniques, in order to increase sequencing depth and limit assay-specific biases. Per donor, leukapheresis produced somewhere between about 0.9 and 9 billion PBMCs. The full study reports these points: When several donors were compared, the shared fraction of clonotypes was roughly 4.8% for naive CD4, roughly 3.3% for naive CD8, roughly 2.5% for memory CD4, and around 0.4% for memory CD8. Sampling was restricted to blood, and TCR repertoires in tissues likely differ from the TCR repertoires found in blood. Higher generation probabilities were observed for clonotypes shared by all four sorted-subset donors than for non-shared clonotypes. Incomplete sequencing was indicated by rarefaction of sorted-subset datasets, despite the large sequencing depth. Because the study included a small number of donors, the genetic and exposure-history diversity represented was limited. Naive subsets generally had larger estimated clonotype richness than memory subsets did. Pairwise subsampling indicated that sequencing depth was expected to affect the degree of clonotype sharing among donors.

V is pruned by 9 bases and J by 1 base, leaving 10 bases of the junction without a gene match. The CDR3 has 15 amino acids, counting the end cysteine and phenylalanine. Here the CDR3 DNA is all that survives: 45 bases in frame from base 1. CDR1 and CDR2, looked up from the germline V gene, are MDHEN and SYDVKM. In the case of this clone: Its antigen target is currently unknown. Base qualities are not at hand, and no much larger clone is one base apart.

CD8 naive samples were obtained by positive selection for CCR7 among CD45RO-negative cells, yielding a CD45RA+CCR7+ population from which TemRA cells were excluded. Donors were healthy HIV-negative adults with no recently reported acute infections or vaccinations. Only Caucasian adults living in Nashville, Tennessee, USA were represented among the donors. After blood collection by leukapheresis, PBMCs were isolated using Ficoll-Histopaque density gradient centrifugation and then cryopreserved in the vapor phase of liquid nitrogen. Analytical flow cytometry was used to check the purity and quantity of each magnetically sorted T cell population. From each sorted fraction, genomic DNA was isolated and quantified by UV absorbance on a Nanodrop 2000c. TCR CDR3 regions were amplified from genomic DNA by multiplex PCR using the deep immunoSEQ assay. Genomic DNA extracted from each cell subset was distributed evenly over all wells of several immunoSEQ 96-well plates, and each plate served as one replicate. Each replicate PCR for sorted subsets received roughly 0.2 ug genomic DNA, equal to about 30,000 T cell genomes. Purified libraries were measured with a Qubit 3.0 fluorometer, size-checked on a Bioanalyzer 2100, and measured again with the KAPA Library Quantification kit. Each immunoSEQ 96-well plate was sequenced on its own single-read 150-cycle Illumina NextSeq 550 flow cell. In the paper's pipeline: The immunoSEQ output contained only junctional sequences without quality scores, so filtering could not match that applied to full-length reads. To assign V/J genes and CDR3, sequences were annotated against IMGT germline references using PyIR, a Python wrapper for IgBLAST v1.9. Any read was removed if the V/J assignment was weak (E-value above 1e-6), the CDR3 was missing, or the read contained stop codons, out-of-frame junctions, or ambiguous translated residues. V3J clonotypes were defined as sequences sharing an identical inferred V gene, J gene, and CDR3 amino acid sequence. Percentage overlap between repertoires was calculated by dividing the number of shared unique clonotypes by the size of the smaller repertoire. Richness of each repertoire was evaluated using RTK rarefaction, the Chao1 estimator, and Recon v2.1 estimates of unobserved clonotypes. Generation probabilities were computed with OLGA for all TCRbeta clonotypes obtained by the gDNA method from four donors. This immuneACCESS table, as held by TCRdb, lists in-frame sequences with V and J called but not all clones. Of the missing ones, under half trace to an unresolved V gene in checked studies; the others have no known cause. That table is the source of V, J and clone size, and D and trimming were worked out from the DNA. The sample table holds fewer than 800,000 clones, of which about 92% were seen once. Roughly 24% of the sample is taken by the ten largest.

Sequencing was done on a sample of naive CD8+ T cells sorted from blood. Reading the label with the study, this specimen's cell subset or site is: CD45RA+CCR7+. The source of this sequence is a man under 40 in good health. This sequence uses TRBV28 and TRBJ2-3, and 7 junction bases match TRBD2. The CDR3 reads CASEVGAGRTDTQYF. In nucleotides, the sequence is TGTGCCAGTGAAGTCGGAGCGGGGCGCACAGATACGCAGTATTTT. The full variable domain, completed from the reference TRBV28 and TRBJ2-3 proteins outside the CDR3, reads DVKVTQSSRYLVKRTGEKVFLECVQDMDHENMFWYRQDPGLGLRLIYFSYDVKMKEKGDIPEGYSVSREKKERFSLILESASTNQTSMYLCASEVGAGRTDTQYFGPGTRLTVL.